A single sample is the source of the 29 T cell receptor beta chains below, sequenced in a study of STAT5B mutations in CD4+ large granular lymphocyte leukemia. Assay: immunoSEQ multiplex PCR; the TCRdb copy retains only in-frame clones and omits some. The sample shows about 38,000 clones, 70% to 90% of them seen only once. The specimen was CD4+ T cells from blood buffy coats. These receptor sequences come from a human donor in good health.

In this sample, this clone turned up a few times. V and J are TRBV19 and TRBJ1-1, with D maybe TRBD1 (5 bases). Trimming shortened V by 3 bases and J by 3 bases, and 11 bases separated the two germline ends. From germline, CDR1 is LNHDA and CDR2 SQIVND (reference sequence). The CDR3 runs to 14 residues. CDR3 sequence: CASSMGLQDTEAFF. Written as DNA, the CDR3 is TGTGCCAGTAGTATGGGACTTCAGGACACTGAAGCTTTCTTT.

V is TRBV6-5 and J is TRBJ1-6; D not certain. The CDR3 spans 15 residues. Trimming shortened V by 0 bases and J by 5 bases, and 8 bases separated the two germline ends. Germline assignment: CDR1 MNHEY and CDR2 SVGAGI. The CDR3 DNA is TGTGCCAGCAGTTACTCTGGAGGGAATAATTCACCCCTCCACTTT. Amino acids: CASSYSGGNNSPLHF.

This clone showed up just a few times. The chain recombines TRBV2 with TRBJ2-5; D is possibly TRBD1 (5 bases). The CDR3 runs 12 residues. The germline V and J ends were trimmed by 7 bases and 5 bases, with 11 bases remaining between them. Germline lookup yields CDR1 SNHLY and CDR2 FYNNEI. CDR3 residues: CASTQGLETQYF. CDR3 sequence (DNA): TGTGCCAGCACTCAGGGATTGGAGACCCAGTACTTC.

This chain joins TRBV30 and TRBJ1-4, with D possibly being TRBD1 (5 bases). Trimming took off 4 bases at V and 0 bases at J, with 9 bases between the two ends. The germline CDR1 and CDR2 sequences are GTSNPN and SVGIG (reference sequence). This CDR3 comprises 14 residues. The CDR3 loop is CAWTDSATNEKLFF. The CDR3 nucleotides are TGTGCCTGGACCGACAGTGCAACTAATGAAAAACTGTTTTTT.

This chain links TRBV27 with TRBJ2-3; perhaps TRBD1 as D (5 bases). This CDR3 contains 15 residues. V shed 6 bases and J shed 0 bases, with 13 bases lying between them. Per the germline V gene, CDR1 is MNHEY and CDR2 is SMNVEV (reference sequence). This chain's CDR3 is CASSWGRTSTDTQYF. DNA of the CDR3: TGTGCCAGCAGCTGGGGCAGGACAAGCACAGATACGCAGTATTTT.

The V and J genes are TRBV11-1 and TRBJ2-3; D uncertain. Germline V gene lookup returns CDR1 SGHAT and CDR2 FQDESV (reference sequence). V was pared by 5 bases and J by 8 bases, with 8 bases between. The length of the CDR3 is 11 residues. This chain's CDR3 is CASSSDATQYF. The CDR3 region has the DNA TGTGCCAGCAGCAGCGACGCTACGCAGTATTTT.

The chain couples TRBV5-6 to TRBJ2-6, with 7 bases lining up with TRBD1. V was pared by 3 bases and J by 2 bases, with 11 bases of the junction left unmatched. The CDR3 is 18 amino acids. Germline assignment: CDR1 SGHDT and CDR2 YYEEEE. The CDR3 protein is CASSYKQGLKPGANVLTF. The DNA for the CDR3 is TGTGCCAGCAGCTACAAACAGGGGCTTAAACCTGGGGCCAACGTCCTGACTTTC. Full variable domain (missing parts from reference TRBV5-6 and TRBJ2-6): DAGVTQSPTHLIKTRGQQVTLRCSPKSGHDTVSWYQQALGQGPQFIFQYYEEEERQRGNFPDRFSGHQFPNYSSELNVNALLLGDSALYLCASSYKQGLKPGANVLTFGAGSRLTVL.

The chain employs TRBV28 and TRBJ1-2; 9 bases align to TRBD1. The CDR3 contains 15 residues. Germline V lookup: CDR1 MDHEN, CDR2 SYDVKM. J gave up 7 bases and V 6 bases, and 12 bases lay outside the gene matches. The CDR3, as DNA: TGTGCCAGCAGCCTACCCGCCGGGACAGGGCCTGGCTACACCTTC. This codes for CASSLPAGTGPGYTF.

The chain combines TRBV9 with TRBJ1-1, with a weak D call TRBD1 (5 bases). This CDR3 is 14 amino acids long. The germline V and J ends were trimmed by 3 bases and 5 bases, with 14 bases remaining between them. Germline V gene sequence: CDR1 SGDLS, CDR2 YYNGEE. The CDR3 region is CASSGGTIKTEAFF. CDR3 in DNA: TGTGCCAGCAGCGGGGGGACCATAAAGACTGAAGCTTTCTTT.

In this sample, this clone turned up a few times. The CDR3 loop is CASSLALNEKLFF. The CDR3 DNA follows: TGTGCCAGCAGCCTTGCCCTTAATGAAAAACTGTTTTTT. This chain joins TRBV2 and TRBJ1-4; no definite D call. Trimming took 6 bases from V and 4 from J, leaving 9 bases between them. CDR3 length: 13 amino acids. Germline V gene data show CDR1 as SNHLY and CDR2 as FYNNEI.

This chain uses TRBV14 with TRBJ1-2; no clear D. Germline CDR1 is SGHDN and CDR2 is FVKESK. The CDR3 runs 17 residues. V lost 4 bases to trimming and J lost 0 bases, with 18 bases between them. CDR3 sequence reads: CASSRKGLTLANYGYTF. CDR3 coding DNA: TGTGCCAGCAGCCGAAAAGGGCTGACTCTAGCTAACTATGGCTACACCTTC.

This clone was recorded once. This chain connects TRBV6-5 to TRBJ1-2, with no clear D. The CDR3 extends over 11 amino acids. Germline V lookup: CDR1 MNHEY, CDR2 SVGAGI. V lost 6 bases and J lost 6, with 8 bases in between. This CDR3 reads CASRDIDGYTF. DNA for the CDR3: TGTGCCAGCAGGGATATAGATGGCTACACCTTC.

As regards this clone: The junction and the germline gene differ at one end; a read error may be behind it. V is TRBV7-2 and J is TRBJ2-1; 11 bases line up with TRBD2. Germline CDR1 SGHTA, CDR2 FQGNSA. The CDR3 is 15 residues long. The CDR3 protein is CASRLAGGLNNEQFF. The CDR3 DNA reads as TGTGCCAGCAGGTTAGCGGGAGGGCTAAACAATGAGCAGTTCTTC. The whole variable domain, filled in from reference TRBV7-2 and TRBJ2-1, reads GAGVSQSPSNKVTEKGKDVELRCDPISGHTALYWYRQSLGQGLEFLIYFQGNSAPDKSGLPSDRFSAERTGGSVSTLTIQRTQQEDSAVYLCASRLAGGLNNEQFFGPGTRLTVL.

This clone was recorded a few times. V gene TRBV9 combines with J gene TRBJ2-7; the D is unclear. The CDR3 covers 15 residues. V lost 0 bases to trimming and J lost 3 bases, with 13 bases between them. Germline V lookup: CDR1 SGDLS, CDR2 YYNGEE. The CDR3 loop is CASSVAGLPFYEQYF. For the CDR3, the DNA is TGTGCCAGCAGCGTAGCGGGCCTGCCCTTCTACGAGCAGTACTTC.

V usage is TRBV6-1 and J usage is TRBJ2-5; 13 bases are a match to TRBD2. This CDR3 has 18 residues. CDR1 MNHNS and CDR2 SASEGT come from the germline V gene. V was pared by 4 bases and J by 2 bases, with 10 bases of the junction left unmatched. CDR3 bases: TGTGCCAGCAGTGCGTTACTAGCGGGAGGGCCGGTACAAGAGACCCAGTACTTC. This encodes CASSALLAGGPVQETQYF.

This clone was seen just once. The chain employs TRBV5-4 and TRBJ2-3; unclear D gene. The CDR3 runs to 16 residues. Germline loops: CDR1 SGHNT, CDR2 YYREEE (reference sequence). The ends were cut back, 4 bases at V and 2 bases at J, with 17 bases in the middle. The chain's CDR3 is CASSQSLNRATDTQYF. CDR3 sequence (DNA): TGTGCCAGCAGCCAATCCTTAAACCGCGCCACAGATACGCAGTATTTT.

The genes are TRBV7-9 and TRBJ2-5; 13 bases are shared with TRBD2. V lost 8 bases, J lost 1 base, and 4 bases stayed unmatched. Germline CDR1 SEHNR, CDR2 FQNEAQ (reference sequence). The CDR3 is made up of 15 amino acids. The CDR3 here is CASLGLAGPQETQYF. The CDR3, as DNA: TGTGCCAGCTTGGGACTAGCGGGACCCCAAGAGACCCAGTACTTC.

V is TRBV30 and J is TRBJ2-4; D is uncertain. This CDR3 spans 14 amino acids. Trimming removed 1 base from V and 1 base from J, with 8 bases in between. CDR1 is GTSNPN, CDR2 SVGIG, per germline (reference sequence). The CDR3 sequence is CAWSAKGAKNIQYF. DNA for the CDR3: TGTGCCTGGAGTGCAAAGGGTGCCAAAAACATTCAGTACTTC.

The V gene is TRBV5-6, the J gene TRBJ1-2, with D possibly being TRBD1 (5 bases). The germline V and J ends were trimmed by 4 bases and 7 bases, with 14 bases remaining between them. The CDR3 is made up of 13 amino acids. CDR1 and CDR2 from the germline V gene are SGHDT and YYEEEE. CDR3 in DNA: TGTGCCAGCAGCCTGGGAGGGGCGGGTGGCTACACCTTC. It is translated as CASSLGGAGGYTF.

The V and J genes are TRBV7-9 and TRBJ2-2, with D perhaps matching TRBD2 (6 bases). Germline V gene lookup returns CDR1 SEHNR and CDR2 FQNEAQ (reference sequence). The CDR3 consists of 15 residues. Trimming stripped 3 bases from V and 5 bases from J, with 13 bases between. In nucleotides, the CDR3 is TGTGCCAGCAGCTTCCTTGTGGGGGGAACCGGGGAGCTGTTTTTT. Its protein product is CASSFLVGGTGELFF.

This rearrangement joins TRBV11-2 to TRBJ2-5; TRBD1 is a possible D gene (5 bases). The CDR3 has 13 amino acids. V was cut by 5 bases and J by 3 bases, with 10 bases left in between. Germline V gives CDR1 SGHAT, CDR2 FQNNGV. The CDR3 sequence: CASSQGQEETQYF. DNA for the CDR3: TGTGCCAGCAGCCAAGGACAAGAAGAGACCCAGTACTTC.

CDR3 in DNA: TGTGCCAGCAGCTTAGGCGGGACTAGCGATGGGGAGACCCAGTACTTC. Amino acids: CASSLGGTSDGETQYF. The chain couples TRBV7-9 to TRBJ2-5, with 10 nucleotides matching TRBD2. CDR3 length equals 16 residues. Trimming at V came to 1 base and at J to 5 bases, leaving 7 bases not matched to a gene. Per the germline V gene, CDR1 is SEHNR and CDR2 is FQNEAQ (reference sequence).

The chain joins TRBV7-3 to TRBJ2-3; tentative D call: TRBD2 (5 bases). CDR1 and CDR2 (germline): SGHTA, FQGTGA. V was pared by 2 bases and J by 0 bases, with 12 bases between. The CDR3 extends over 16 amino acids. CDR3 sequence: CASSLSGFSSTDTQYF. The CDR3 DNA sequence: TGTGCCAGCAGCTTATCGGGGTTTTCTAGCACAGATACGCAGTATTTT.

This clone was observed a single time. The chain carries TRBV7-2 and TRBJ2-7, with D perhaps TRBD1 or TRBD2 (5 bases each). CDR1 and CDR2 from the germline V gene are SGHTA and FQGNSA. The CDR3 is 13 amino acids. Trimming took 8 bases from V and 5 from J, leaving 16 bases between them. This chain's CDR3 is CASEGRIIHEQYF. The DNA of the CDR3 is TGTGCCAGCGAGGGACGGATCATCCACGAGCAGTACTTC.

The chain recombines TRBV5-1 with TRBJ1-6; 8 nucleotides agree with TRBD1. The CDR3 is 14 residues long. Trimming removed 5 bases from V and 8 bases from J; junction bases left unmatched: 6. Germline values: CDR1 SGHRS, CDR2 YFSETQ. Here the CDR3 DNA reads TGCGCCAGCAGAACGGGACAGGTTGATTCACCCCTCCACTTT. Translation gives CASRTGQVDSPLHF.

The gene calls are TRBV27 and TRBJ2-5; TRBD1 is a possible D gene (5 bases). This CDR3 contains 14 residues. Germline V gives CDR1 MNHEY, CDR2 SMNVEV (reference sequence). Trimming shortened V by 8 bases and J by 4 bases, and 17 bases separated the two germline ends. The CDR3 loop is CASAGMGGVETQYF. The CDR3, as DNA: TGTGCCAGCGCAGGGATGGGTGGGGTAGAGACCCAGTACTTC.

The chain combines TRBV10-2 with TRBJ2-7; 10 positions agree with TRBD1. V lost 2 bases, J lost 5 bases, and 6 bases stayed unmatched. This CDR3 region has 15 residues. The germline gives CDR1 WSHSY, CDR2 SAAADI. This chain's CDR3 is CASSEPGQGFDEQYF. The CDR3 DNA is TGCGCCAGCAGTGAGCCGGGACAGGGGTTCGACGAGCAGTACTTC.

This clone was counted a few times. J is TRBJ1-5 and V is TRBV19, with D hard to call. This CDR3 contains 13 residues. Germline V gives CDR1 LNHDA, CDR2 SQIVND (reference sequence). Trimming shortened V by 6 bases and J by 4 bases, and 10 bases separated the two germline ends. The CDR3 protein is CASRQTVNQPQHF. In DNA, the CDR3 is TGTGCCAGTAGGCAGACGGTTAATCAGCCCCAGCATTTT.

The V and J genes are TRBV12-5 and TRBJ1-2, with unresolved D. V shed 0 bases and J shed 4 bases, with 12 bases lying between them. Per germline, CDR1 LGHNT and CDR2 FRNRAP. The CDR3 extends over 15 amino acids. CDR3 sequence: CASGLVIRFGYGYTF. Written as DNA, the CDR3 is TGTGCTAGTGGTTTGGTAATCAGGTTTGGCTATGGCTACACCTTC. The whole variable domain, filled in from reference TRBV12-5 and TRBJ1-2, reads DARVTQTPRHKVTEMGQEVTMRCQPILGHNTVFWYRQTMMQGLELLAYFRNRAPLDDSGMPKDRFSAEMPDATLATLKIQPSEPRDSAVYFCASGLVIRFGYGYTFGSGTRLTVV.